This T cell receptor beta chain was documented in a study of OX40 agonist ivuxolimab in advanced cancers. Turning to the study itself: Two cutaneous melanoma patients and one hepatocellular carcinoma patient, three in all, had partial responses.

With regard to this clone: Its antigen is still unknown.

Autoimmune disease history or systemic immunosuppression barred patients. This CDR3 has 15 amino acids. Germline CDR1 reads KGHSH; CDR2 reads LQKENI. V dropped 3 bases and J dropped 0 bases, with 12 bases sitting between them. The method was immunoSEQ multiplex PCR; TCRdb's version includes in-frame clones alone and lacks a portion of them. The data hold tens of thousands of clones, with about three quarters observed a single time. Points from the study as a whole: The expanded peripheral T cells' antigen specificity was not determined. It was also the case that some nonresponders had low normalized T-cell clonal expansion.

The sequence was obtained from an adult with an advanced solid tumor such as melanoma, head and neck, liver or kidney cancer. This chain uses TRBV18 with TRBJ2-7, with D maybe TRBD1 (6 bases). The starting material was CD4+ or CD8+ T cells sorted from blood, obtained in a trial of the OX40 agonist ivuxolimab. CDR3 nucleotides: TGTGCCAGCTCACCCGGGGCAGGGGACTCCTACGAGCAGTACTTC. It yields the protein CASSPGAGDSYEQYF. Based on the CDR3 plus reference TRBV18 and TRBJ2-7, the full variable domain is NAGVMQNPRHLVRRRGQEARLRCSPMKGHSHVYWYRQLPEEGLKFMVYLQKENIIDESGMPKERFSAEFPKEGPSILRIQQVVRGDSAAYFCASSPGAGDSYEQYFGPGTRLTVT.